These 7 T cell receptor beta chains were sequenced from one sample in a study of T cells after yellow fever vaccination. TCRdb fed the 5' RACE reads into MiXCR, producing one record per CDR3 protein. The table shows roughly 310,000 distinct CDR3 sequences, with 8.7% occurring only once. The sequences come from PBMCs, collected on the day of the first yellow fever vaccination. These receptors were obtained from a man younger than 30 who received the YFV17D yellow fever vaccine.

CDR3 region: CASAPQGEGNEQFF. The DNA for the CDR3 is TGTGCCAGCGCTCCTCAGGGGGAAGGCAATGAGCAGTTCTTC. The rearrangement joins TRBV7-2 to TRBJ2-1, with 7 bases that match TRBD1. CDR3 size: 14 residues. From germline, CDR1 is SGHTA and CDR2 FQGNSA. With 8 bases clipped from V and 6 bases from J, the junction kept 10 bases outside the gene matches.

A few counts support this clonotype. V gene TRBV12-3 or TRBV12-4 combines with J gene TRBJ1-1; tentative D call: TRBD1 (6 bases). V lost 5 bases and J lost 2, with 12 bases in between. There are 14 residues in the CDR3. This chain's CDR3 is CASSRGHPNTEAFF. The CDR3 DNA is TGTGCCAGCAGTCGGGGACACCCAAACACTGAAGCTTTCTTT.

CDR3 sequence: CASSHLAGAKPYEQYV. As DNA, the CDR3 is TGTGCCAGCAGCCACTTAGCGGGGGCGAAACCCTACGAGCAGTACGTC. This sequence joins TRBV7-9 and TRBJ2-7, with TRBD2 matching 9 bases. With 5 bases clipped from V and 2 bases from J, the junction kept 10 bases outside the gene matches. This CDR3 has 16 amino acids. Germline V gene sequence: CDR1 SEHNR, CDR2 FQNEAQ (reference sequence).

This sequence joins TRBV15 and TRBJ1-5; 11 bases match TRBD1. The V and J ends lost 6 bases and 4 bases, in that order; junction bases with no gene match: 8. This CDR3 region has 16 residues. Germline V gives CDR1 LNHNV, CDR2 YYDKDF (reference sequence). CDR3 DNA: TGTGCCACCAGTAAACCGGGACAGGGGGTGAATCAGCCCCAGCATTTT. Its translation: CATSKPGQGVNQPQHF.

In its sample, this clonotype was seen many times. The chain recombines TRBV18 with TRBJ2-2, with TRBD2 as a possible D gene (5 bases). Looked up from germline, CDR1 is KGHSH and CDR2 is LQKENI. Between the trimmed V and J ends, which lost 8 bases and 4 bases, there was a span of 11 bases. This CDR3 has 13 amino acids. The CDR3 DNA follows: TGTGCCAGCAGCCCCGCGGGCACCGGGGAGCTGTTTTTT. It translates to CASSPAGTGELFF. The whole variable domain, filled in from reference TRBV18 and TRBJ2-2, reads NAGVMQNPRHLVRRRGQEARLRCSPMKGHSHVYWYRQLPEEGLKFMVYLQKENIIDESGMPKERFSAEFPKEGPSILRIQQVVRGDSAAYFCASSPAGTGELFFGEGSRLTVL.

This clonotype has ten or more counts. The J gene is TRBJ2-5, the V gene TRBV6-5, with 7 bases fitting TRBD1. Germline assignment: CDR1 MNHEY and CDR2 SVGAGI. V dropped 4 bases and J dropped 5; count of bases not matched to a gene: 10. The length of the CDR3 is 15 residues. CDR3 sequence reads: CASSWRTGLGETQYF. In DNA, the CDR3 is TGTGCCAGCAGTTGGAGGACAGGCCTAGGGGAGACCCAGTACTTC.

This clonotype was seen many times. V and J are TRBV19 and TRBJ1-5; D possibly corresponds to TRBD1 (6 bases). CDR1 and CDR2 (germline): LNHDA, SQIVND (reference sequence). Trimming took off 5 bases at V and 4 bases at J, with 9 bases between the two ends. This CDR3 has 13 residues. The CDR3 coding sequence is TGTGCCAGTAGTGACAGGTTAAATCAGCCCCAGCATTTT. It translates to CASSDRLNQPQHF.